The clone carrying this T cell receptor beta chain has more than one count but fewer than ten. Its antigen is still unknown. With 4 bases removed from V and 0 bases from J, the gap between germline ends came to 10 bases. CDR1 and CDR2 (germline): SNHLY, FYNNEI. The CDR3 is made up of 15 amino acids. These data belong to a study of T cell repertoires in cytomegalovirus infection. Findings and caveats of the study: HLA-C-restricted TCR beta clonotypes specific for CMV led the ex vivo response.

TCRdb reprocessed the reads with MiXCR, giving one entry per CDR3 protein. The top ten hold 15% to 20% of the sample, which has roughly 500,000 distinct CDR3 sequences, around 30% seen once. The specimen was cultured PBMCs, collected from culture after CMV antigen stimulation. V and J are TRBV2 and TRBJ2-1; D perhaps matches TRBD1 (6 bases). This clonotype was obtained from a human donor in good health (CMV status not recorded). Some clones in this sample may be carry-over from other donors' samples. The DNA of the CDR3 is TGTGCCAGCAGTGTGGGGGCAAGCTCCTACAATGAGCAGTTCTTC. It is translated as CASSVGASSYNEQFF.